This T cell receptor (beta chain) appears in the sequencing data of a study of breast tumors, draining lymph nodes, adjacent tissues (dated by TCRdb to 2016 to 2018). For the study in its entirety: Breast cancer patients provided tumor, adjacent nontumor tissue and axillary lymph nodes, and the study compared the TCR beta repertoires across these three sources. The study was designed to assess the relationships and possible T-cell exchange between tumor, surrounding tissue and draining lymph node repertoires in human breast cancer.

The lymph node samples were taken from the axillary draining lymph nodes of breast cancer patients. The CDR1 and CDR2 encoded by the germline V gene are ENHRY and SYGVKD. Its CDR3 holds 11 amino acids, cysteine through phenylalanine. Just the 33-base CDR3 DNA is kept, in frame starting at base 1. Cut back by 6 bases and 0 bases, the V and J ends lie 2 bases apart. This clonotype was counted ten times or more. Its antigen target is currently unknown. One base away there is no much larger clone; base qualities are not given. The paper's findings and limits, for the study overall: The conclusion that tumor T cells originate in lymph nodes was framed as consistent with a hypothesis rather than directly demonstrated. The similarity between tumor and nontumor tissue repertoires was significantly greater in luminal-like breast cancer than in basal-like breast cancer. T-cell repertoire diversity in tumors was found to be lower than in lymph nodes but higher than in nontumor tissue, and preferential V and J gene usage was observed. The data were considered consistent with most tumor T cells being derived from the lymph node and subsequently expanding within tumor tissue.

Sequencing was performed on an Illumina HiSeq 2000. TCR beta chain libraries were generated through multiplex PCR amplification. High-throughput sequencing was used to analyze the amplified TCR beta chain products. In-frame beta chains were kept once TCRdb had trimmed the public reads at Q25 with fastp and called clones with MiXCR. CDR3 protein duplicates are merged, each entry listing the most common genes and DNA. The sample includes about 140,000 distinct CDR3 sequences, with about 30% observed a single time. Approximately 2.3% of the sample belongs to the ten largest clones. The sequenced sample was axillary lymph node tissue. The receptor was derived from a female donor with breast cancer. Some clones in this sample may be carry-over from other donors' samples. The chain links TRBV10-3 with TRBJ2-5, with no confidently assigned D gene. The CDR3 protein: CAIRDQETQYF. The DNA sequence is as follows: TGTGCCATCAGGGACCAAGAGACCCAGTACTTC.